Listed below are T cell receptor beta chains from one sample, sequenced in a study of cytomegalovirus exposure and HLA in healthy donors. Data came from immunoSEQ multiplex PCR; TCRdb stores just in-frame clones and leaves some out. The table records 210,000 or so clones, around nine tenths of them present only once. The sample comprised PBMCs. The receptors were gathered from a woman aged 18 to 35 in good health and CMV-seronegative. Both conserved end residues are part of each CDR3. D genes are given only for firm matches. Not all rows give a size; the values are once, few, many and, for expanded clones, a class.

v_call	d_call	clone_size	j_call	cdr3_aa	cdr3_nt
TRBV29-1	.	.	TRBJ2-7	CSVEIPTERNYEQYF	TGCAGCGTTGAGATTCCCACTGAGAGGAACTACGAGCAGTACTTC
TRBV27	.	.	TRBJ2-7	CASGVSGEQYF	TGTGCCAGCGGGGTTAGCGGCGAGCAGTACTTC
TRBV27	.	.	TRBJ1-2	CASSLDWSGDRGYTF	TGTGCCAGCAGTTTAGATTGGTCGGGGGACCGGGGCTACACCTTC
TRBV29-1	TRBD1	.	TRBJ2-4	CSVEDRGVRGNIQYF	TGCAGCGTTGAGGACAGGGGAGTTCGAGGAAACATTCAGTACTTC
TRBV4-1	TRBD2	once	TRBJ2-3	CASSQVWLRTRISDTQYF	TGCGCCAGCAGCCAAGTATGGCTAAGGACTAGAATATCAGATACGCAGTATTTT
TRBV7-9	TRBD2	.	TRBJ2-1	CATSATSGIQGEQFF	TGTGCCACCTCTGCGACTAGCGGGATCCAAGGTGAGCAGTTCTTC
TRBV11-3	.	.	TRBJ2-7	CASSLSTGTYYEQYF	TGTGCCAGCAGCTTGTCGACAGGCACATACTACGAGCAGTACTTC
TRBV7-8	TRBD2	.	TRBJ2-7	CASSLEGVTSSTHEQYF	TGTGCCAGCAGCTTAGAAGGGGTGACTAGCTCAACCCACGAGCAGTACTTC
TRBV7-7	TRBD2	.	TRBJ2-5	CASSLAAGAVGEETQYF	TGTGCTAGCAGCTTGGCAGCGGGAGCTGTTGGAGAAGAGACCCAGTACTTC
TRBV27	TRBD1	.	TRBJ2-1	CASSGTGTEHFSYNEQFF	TGTGCCAGCAGTGGGACCGGGACAGAACATTTTTCCTACAATGAGCAGTTCTTC
TRBV5-1	.	.	TRBJ1-1	CASRPQSTSNTEAFF	TGCGCCAGCAGACCACAGAGTACTTCGAACACTGAAGCTTTCTTT
TRBV2	.	.	TRBJ1-1	CASSGVDFRTEAFF	TGTGCCAGCAGTGGGGTGGACTTCAGGACTGAAGCTTTCTTT
TRBV27	TRBD1	.	TRBJ2-7	CASSLSGGQVSYEQYF	TGTGCCAGCAGTTTATCGGGGGGACAGGTTTCCTACGAGCAGTACTTC
TRBV4-1	TRBD2	.	TRBJ2-3	CASSQGSGLAFIDTQYF	TGCGCCAGCAGCCAAGGCTCGGGACTAGCGTTCATAGATACGCAGTATTTT
TRBV2	TRBD1	.	TRBJ2-2	CASREGQGAYTGELFF	TGTGCCAGCAGGGAGGGACAGGGGGCATACACCGGGGAGCTGTTTTTT
TRBV28	TRBD1	.	TRBJ1-5	CASISGQGAVQPQHF	TGTGCCAGCATATCTGGACAGGGGGCGGTTCAGCCCCAGCATTTT
TRBV11-1	.	.	TRBJ1-1	CASAHKGLNTEAFF	TGTGCCAGCGCTCATAAGGGGCTAAACACTGAAGCTTTCTTT
TRBV7-2	TRBD2	.	TRBJ2-3	CASTIWGGLAEDTDTQYF	TGTGCCAGCACCATTTGGGGGGGACTAGCGGAGGACACAGATACGCAGTATTTT
TRBV6-6	.	.	TRBJ1-2	CASRRGTGTNYGYTF	TGTGCCAGCAGGAGGGGGACGGGAACTAACTATGGCTACACCTTC
TRBV19	.	.	TRBJ2-1	CASSITDSYNEQFF	TGTGCCAGTAGTATCACAGACTCCTACAATGAGCAGTTCTTC
TRBV25-1	.	few	TRBJ1-2	CASSEWEGENGYTF	TGTGCCAGCAGTGAATGGGAGGGCGAGAATGGCTACACCTTC
TRBV7-8	.	few	TRBJ2-7	CASSSDRLSYEQYF	TGTGCCAGCAGCTCAGACAGGCTTAGCTACGAGCAGTACTTC
TRBV10-2	.	.	TRBJ2-1	CASSEQGNEQFF	TGCGCCAGCAGCGAACAGGGCAATGAGCAGTTCTTC
TRBV6-1	TRBD1	.	TRBJ1-1	CASRNRGGNTEAFF	TGTGCCAGCAGAAACAGGGGGGGGAACACTGAAGCTTTCTTT
TRBV10-3	.	.	TRBJ2-7	CAIRPYGGEQYF	TGTGCCATCAGACCCTACGGGGGCGAGCAGTACTTC
TRBV4-1	.	.	TRBJ2-1	CASSQAPSGTNNEQFF	TGCGCCAGCAGCCAAGCGCCGAGCGGTACAAACAATGAGCAGTTCTTC
TRBV10-3	.	.	TRBJ1-1	CATVGLLNTEAFF	TGTGCCACCGTTGGACTTTTGAACACTGAAGCTTTCTTT
TRBV28	.	.	TRBJ1-1	CASREQGGRNTEAFF	TGTGCCAGCCGGGAACAGGGCGGGAGGAACACTGAAGCTTTCTTT
TRBV28	TRBD1	few	TRBJ1-2	CASSVWGQADYGYTF	TGTGCCAGCAGTGTATGGGGACAGGCCGACTATGGCTACACCTTC
TRBV7-8	TRBD2	.	TRBJ2-3	CASSLVGSLAGAGDTQYF	TGTGCCAGCAGCTTAGTGGGCTCCCTAGCGGGAGCAGGAGATACGCAGTATTTT
TRBV27	.	once	TRBJ2-1	CASSVGAGSEQFF	TGTGCCAGCAGTGTGGGGGCAGGGAGTGAGCAGTTCTTC
TRBV27	TRBD1	.	TRBJ2-1	CASSRLRDRGYNEQFF	TGTGCCAGCAGTCGTCTGCGGGACAGGGGCTACAATGAGCAGTTCTTC
TRBV5-6	TRBD2	.	TRBJ2-1	CASSPPLAGGPNEQFF	TGTGCCAGCAGCCCCCCGCTGGCGGGAGGGCCGAATGAGCAGTTCTTC